The TCR beta chain under discussion was sequenced for a study of OX40 agonist ivuxolimab in advanced cancers. The overall study: Patients were dosed intravenously with ivuxolimab at 0.01 to 10 mg/kg every 2 weeks. Study observations and caveats: On average, a greater number of expanded clones characterised CD8+ T cells relative to CD4+.

Some clones are missing from TCRdb's copy, which holds only in-frame ones; the method was immunoSEQ multiplex PCR. The sample shows 85,000 to 100,000 clones, about 91% of them seen only once. The CDR3 is made up of 14 amino acids. The germline V gene encodes CDR1 SEHNR and CDR2 FQNEAQ (reference sequence). As to this clone: Its antigen is still unknown. A read error may account for a junction end that differs from germline. This specimen includes other DNA sequences encoding the same CDR3.

Source: CD4+ or CD8+ T cells sorted from blood, taken in a trial of the OX40 agonist ivuxolimab. This clonotype originated in an adult with an advanced solid tumor such as melanoma, head and neck, liver or kidney cancer. The rearrangement joins TRBV7-9 to TRBJ1-1, with a weak D call TRBD1 (6 bases). CDR3 in amino acids: CASSSGGLDTEAFF. The CDR3 DNA reads TGTGCCAGCAGCTCCGGGGGGCTTGACACTGAGGCTTTCTTT.